This TCR beta chain was obtained from a study of blood T cell repertoires in COVID-19. The CDR3 is made up of 12 amino acids. CDR1 is SGHAT, CDR2 FQNNGV, per germline. V lost 7 bases, J lost 11 bases, and 8 bases stayed unmatched. The data were produced by immunoSEQ multiplex PCR, yet TCRdb's version contains in-frame clones alone and is incomplete. Found here are over 85,000 clones, roughly 89% of them singletons; the top ten hold 15% to 17%. This clone was recorded once. This TCR came from a human donor in a cohort sampled during active COVID-19. Sequenced sample: peripheral blood. V is TRBV11-2 and J is TRBJ1-1, with TRBD1 matching over 9 bases. CDR3 residues: CASTRDRVGAFF. CDR3 sequence (DNA): TGTGCCAGCACCCGGGACAGGGTGGGGGCTTTCTTT.